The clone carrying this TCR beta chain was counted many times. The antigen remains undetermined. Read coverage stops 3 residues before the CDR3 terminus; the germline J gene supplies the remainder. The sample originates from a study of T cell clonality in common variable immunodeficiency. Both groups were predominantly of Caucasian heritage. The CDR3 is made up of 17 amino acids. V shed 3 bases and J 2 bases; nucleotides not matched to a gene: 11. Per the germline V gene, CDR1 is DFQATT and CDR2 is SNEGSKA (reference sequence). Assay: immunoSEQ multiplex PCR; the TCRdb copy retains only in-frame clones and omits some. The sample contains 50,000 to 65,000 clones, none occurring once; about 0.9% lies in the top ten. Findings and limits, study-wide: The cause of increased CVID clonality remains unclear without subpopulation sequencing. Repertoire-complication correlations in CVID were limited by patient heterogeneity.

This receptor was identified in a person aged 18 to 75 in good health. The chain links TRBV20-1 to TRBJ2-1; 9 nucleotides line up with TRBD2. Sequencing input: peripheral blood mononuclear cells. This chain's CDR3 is CSARWRGGAGAYNEQFF. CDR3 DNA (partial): TGCAGTGCTAGGTGGCGCGGGGGGGCCGGGGCCTACAATGAG.